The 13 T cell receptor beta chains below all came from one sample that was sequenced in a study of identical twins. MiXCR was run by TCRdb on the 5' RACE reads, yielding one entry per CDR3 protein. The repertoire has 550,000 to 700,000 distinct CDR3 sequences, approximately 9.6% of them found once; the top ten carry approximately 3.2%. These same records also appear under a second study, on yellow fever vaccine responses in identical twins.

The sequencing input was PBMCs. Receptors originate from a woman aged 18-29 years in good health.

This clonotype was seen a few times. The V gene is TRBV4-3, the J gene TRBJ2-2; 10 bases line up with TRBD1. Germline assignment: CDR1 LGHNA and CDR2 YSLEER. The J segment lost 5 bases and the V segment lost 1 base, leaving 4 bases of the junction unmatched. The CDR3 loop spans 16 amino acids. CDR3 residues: CASSQGQGARTGELFF. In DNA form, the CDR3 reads TGCGCCAGCAGCCAAGGACAGGGGGCGAGGACCGGGGAGCTGTTTTTT.

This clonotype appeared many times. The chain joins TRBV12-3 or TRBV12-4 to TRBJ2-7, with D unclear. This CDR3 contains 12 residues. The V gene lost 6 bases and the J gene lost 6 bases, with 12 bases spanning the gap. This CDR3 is CASSPEVREQYF. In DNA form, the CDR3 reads TGTGCCAGCAGCCCAGAGGTTCGCGAGCAGTACTTC.

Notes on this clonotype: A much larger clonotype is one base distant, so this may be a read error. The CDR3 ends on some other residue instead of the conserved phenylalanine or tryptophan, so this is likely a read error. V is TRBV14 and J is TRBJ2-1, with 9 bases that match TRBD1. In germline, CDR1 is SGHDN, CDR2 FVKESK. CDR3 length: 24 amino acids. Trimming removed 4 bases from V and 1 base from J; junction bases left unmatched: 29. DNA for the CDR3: TGTGCCAGCAGCCCCCGGGTGGTACGAAGAGACAGGGGGGTGATTGCCGGGTCCTACAATGAGCAGTTCATC. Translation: CASSPRVVRRDRGVIAGSYNEQFI.

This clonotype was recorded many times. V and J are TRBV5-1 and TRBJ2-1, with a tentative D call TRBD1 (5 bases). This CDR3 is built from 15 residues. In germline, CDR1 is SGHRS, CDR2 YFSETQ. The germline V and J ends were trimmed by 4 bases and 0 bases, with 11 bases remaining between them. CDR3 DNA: TGCGCCAGCAGCGGCCAGGGCAGCTCCTACAATGAGCAGTTCTTC. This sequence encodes CASSGQGSSYNEQFF.

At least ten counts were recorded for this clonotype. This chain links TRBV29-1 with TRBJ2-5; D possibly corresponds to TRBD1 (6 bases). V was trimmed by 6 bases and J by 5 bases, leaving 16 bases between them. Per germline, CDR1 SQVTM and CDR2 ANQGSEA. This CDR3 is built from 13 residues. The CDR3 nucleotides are TGCAGCGTGGACCCCAGGGGTATGGAGACCCAGTACTTC. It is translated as CSVDPRGMETQYF.

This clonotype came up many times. The CDR3 region has the DNA TGTGCCAGCAGCGGAAACGAAGGGACAGGGGCGACCCTCTATGGCTACACCTTC. It is translated as CASSGNEGTGATLYGYTF. The chain employs TRBV11-1 and TRBJ1-2, with TRBD1 matching over 10 bases. The CDR3 is 18 residues long. Germline CDR1 is SGHAT and CDR2 is FQDESV (reference sequence). The V gene end was trimmed by 5 bases and the J gene end by 4 bases; junction bases not matched to a gene: 16.

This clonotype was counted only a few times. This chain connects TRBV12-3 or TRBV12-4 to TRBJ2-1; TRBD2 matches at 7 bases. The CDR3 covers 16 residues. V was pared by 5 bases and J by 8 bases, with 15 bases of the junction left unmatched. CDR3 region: CASSPQTGLRVYEQFF. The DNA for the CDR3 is TGTGCCAGCAGTCCCCAGACGGGACTAAGGGTCTATGAGCAGTTCTTC.

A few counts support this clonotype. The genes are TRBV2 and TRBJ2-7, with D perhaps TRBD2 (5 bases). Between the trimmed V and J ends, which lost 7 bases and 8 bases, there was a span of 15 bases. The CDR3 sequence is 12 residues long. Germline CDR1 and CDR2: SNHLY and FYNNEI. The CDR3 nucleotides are TGTGCCAGCAAGATGGAGGTAGTACAGCAGTACTTC. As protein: CASKMEVVQQYF.

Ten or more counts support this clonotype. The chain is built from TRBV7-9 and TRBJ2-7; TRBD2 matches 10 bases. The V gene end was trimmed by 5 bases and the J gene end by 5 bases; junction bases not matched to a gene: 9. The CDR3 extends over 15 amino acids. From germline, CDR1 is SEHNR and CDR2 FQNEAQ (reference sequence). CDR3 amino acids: CASSLASGSDDEQYF. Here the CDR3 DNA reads TGTGCCAGCAGCCTCGCTAGCGGGAGTGACGACGAGCAGTACTTC.

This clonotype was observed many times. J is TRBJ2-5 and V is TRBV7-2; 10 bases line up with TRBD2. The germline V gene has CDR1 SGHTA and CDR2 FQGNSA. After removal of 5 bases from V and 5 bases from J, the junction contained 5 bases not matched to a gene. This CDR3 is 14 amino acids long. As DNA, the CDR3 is TGTGCCAGCAGCAGCGGGGGGGCGAGTGAGACCCAGTACTTC. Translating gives CASSSGGASETQYF.

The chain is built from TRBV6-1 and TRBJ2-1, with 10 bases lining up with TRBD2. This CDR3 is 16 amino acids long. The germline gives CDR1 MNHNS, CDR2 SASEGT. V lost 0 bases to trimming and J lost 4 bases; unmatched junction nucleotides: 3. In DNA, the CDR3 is TGTGCCAGCAGTGAAGCGCTAGCGGGGGCGTACAATGAGCAGTTCTTC. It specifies CASSEALAGAYNEQFF.

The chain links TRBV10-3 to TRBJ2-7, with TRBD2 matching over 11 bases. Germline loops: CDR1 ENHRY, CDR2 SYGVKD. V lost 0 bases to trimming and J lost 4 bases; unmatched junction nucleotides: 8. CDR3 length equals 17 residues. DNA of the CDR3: TGTGCCATCAGTGAGTCTCTCGGGACTAGCGGTGCTTACGAGCAGTACTTC. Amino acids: CAISESLGTSGAYEQYF.

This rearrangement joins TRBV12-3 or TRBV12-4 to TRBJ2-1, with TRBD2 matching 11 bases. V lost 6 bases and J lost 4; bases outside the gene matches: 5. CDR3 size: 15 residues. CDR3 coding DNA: TGTGCCAGCAGCGTTACTAGCGGGAGATACAATGAGCAGTTCTTC. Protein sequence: CASSVTSGRYNEQFF.